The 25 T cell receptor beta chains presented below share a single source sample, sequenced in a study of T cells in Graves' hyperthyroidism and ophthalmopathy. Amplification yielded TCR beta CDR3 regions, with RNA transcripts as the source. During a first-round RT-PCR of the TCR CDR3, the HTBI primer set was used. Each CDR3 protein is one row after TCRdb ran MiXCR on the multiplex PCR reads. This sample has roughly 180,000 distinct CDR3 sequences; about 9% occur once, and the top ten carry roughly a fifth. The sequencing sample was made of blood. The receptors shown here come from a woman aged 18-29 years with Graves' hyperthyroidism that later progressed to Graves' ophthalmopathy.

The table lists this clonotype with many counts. CDR3 bases: TGTGCCAGCAGCCTAAGAGCGGGTGGACAGACCCAGTACTTC. This translates into CASSLRAGGQTQYF. The V call is TRBV7-3, the J call TRBJ2-5, with D tentatively TRBD2 (6 bases). Looked up from germline, CDR1 is SGHTA and CDR2 is FQGTGA. This CDR3 has 14 amino acids. Deletions cut 5 bases from V and 6 bases from J, with 16 bases between.

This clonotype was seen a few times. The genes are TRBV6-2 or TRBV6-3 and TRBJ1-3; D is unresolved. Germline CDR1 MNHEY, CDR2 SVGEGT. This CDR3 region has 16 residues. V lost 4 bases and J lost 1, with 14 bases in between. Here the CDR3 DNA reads TGTGCCAGCAGTTTCTTCATTCCAGGTTCTGGAAACACCATATATTTT. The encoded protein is CASSFFIPGSGNTIYF.

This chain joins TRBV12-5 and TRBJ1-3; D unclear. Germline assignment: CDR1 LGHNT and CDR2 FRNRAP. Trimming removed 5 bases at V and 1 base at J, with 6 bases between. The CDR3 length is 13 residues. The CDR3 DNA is TGTGCTAGTGGTCCACCGTCTGGAAACACCATATATTTT. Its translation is CASGPPSGNTIYF.

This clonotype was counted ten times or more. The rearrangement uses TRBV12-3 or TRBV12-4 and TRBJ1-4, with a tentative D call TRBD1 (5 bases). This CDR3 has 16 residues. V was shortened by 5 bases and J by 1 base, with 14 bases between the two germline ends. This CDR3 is CASSPRVGRTNEKLFF. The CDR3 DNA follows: TGTGCCAGCAGTCCCAGGGTGGGGAGAACTAATGAAAAACTGTTTTTT.

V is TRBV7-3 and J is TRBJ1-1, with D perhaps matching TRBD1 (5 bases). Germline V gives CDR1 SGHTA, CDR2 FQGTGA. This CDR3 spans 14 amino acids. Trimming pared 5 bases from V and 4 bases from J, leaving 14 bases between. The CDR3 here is CASSAQGVGTEAFF. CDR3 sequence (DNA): TGTGCCAGCAGCGCCCAGGGAGTAGGCACTGAAGCTTTCTTT.

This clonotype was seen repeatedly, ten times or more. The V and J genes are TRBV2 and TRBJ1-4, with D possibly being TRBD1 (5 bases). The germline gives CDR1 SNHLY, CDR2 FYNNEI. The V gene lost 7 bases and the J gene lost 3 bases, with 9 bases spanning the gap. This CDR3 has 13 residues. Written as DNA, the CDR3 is TGTGCCAGCAAGGGACTGCCTAATGAAAAACTGTTTTTT. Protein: CASKGLPNEKLFF.

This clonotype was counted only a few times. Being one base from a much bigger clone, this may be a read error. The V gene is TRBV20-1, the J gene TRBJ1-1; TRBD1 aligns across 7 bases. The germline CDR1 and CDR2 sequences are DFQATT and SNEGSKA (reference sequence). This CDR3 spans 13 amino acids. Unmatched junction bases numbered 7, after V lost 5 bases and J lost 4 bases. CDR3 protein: CSALPQGSTEAFF. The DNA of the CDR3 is TGCAGTGCTCTTCCACAGGGGAGCACTGAAGCTTTCTTT.

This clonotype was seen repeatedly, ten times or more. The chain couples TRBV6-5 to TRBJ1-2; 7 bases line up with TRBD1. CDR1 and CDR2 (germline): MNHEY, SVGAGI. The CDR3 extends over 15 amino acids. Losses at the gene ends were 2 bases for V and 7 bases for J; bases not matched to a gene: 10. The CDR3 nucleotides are TGTGCCAGCAGTTACACGAGACAGGGAACGGTTGGCTACACCTTC. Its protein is CASSYTRQGTVGYTF.

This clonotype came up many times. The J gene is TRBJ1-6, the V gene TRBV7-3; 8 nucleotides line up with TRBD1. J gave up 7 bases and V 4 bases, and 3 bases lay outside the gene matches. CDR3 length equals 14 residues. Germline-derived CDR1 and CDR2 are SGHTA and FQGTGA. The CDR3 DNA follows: TGTGCCAGCAGCTGGGGGGACAGGAATTCACCCCTCCACTTT. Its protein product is CASSWGDRNSPLHF.

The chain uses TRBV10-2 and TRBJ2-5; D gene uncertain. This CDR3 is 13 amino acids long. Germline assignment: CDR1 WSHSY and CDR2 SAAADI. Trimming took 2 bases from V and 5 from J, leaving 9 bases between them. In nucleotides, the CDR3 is TGCGCCAGCAGTGAGGCCAGCGTGGAGACCCAGTACTTC. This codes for CASSEASVETQYF.

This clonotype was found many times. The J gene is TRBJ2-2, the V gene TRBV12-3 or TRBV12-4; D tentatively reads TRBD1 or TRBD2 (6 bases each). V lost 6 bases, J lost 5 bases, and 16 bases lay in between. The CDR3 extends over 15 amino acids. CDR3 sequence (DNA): TGTGCCAGCAGGACCGGATTAGGGGGGACCGGGGAGCTGTTTTTT. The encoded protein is CASRTGLGGTGELFF.

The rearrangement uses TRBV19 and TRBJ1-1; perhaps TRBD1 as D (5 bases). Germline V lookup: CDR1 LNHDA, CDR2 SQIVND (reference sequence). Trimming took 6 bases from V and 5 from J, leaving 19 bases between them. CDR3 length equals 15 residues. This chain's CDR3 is CASSRPGGGGTEAFF. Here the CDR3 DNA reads TGTGCCAGTAGCCGACCGGGTGGGGGAGGGACTGAAGCTTTCTTT.

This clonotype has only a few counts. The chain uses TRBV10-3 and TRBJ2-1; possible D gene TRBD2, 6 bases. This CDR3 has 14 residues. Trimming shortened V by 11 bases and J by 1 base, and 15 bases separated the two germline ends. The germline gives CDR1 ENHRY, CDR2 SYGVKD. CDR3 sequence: CAHGRRDSYNEQFF. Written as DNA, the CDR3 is TGTGCCCACGGCCGGCGGGATTCCTACAATGAGCAGTTCTTC.

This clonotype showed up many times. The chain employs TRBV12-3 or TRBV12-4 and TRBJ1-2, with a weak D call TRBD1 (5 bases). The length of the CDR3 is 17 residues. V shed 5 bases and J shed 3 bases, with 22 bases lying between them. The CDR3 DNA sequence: TGTGCCAGCAGTCGACGACAAAGGGGTGGATTCGACTATGGCTACACCTTC. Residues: CASSRRQRGGFDYGYTF.

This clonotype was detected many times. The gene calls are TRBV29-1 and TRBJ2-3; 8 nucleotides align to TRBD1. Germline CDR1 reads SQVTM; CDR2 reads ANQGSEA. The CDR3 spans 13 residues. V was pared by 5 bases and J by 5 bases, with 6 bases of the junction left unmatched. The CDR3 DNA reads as TGCAGCGTTTCAGACAGGGGTGGAGATACGCAGTATTTT. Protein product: CSVSDRGGDTQYF.

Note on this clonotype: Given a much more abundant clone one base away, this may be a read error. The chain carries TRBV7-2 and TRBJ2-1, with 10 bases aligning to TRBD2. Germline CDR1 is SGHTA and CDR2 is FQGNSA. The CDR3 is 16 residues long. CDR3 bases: TGTGCCAGCAGCGCCCAAAGCGGGAGGGCGTACAATGGGCAGTTCTTC. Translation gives CASSAQSGRAYNGQFF.

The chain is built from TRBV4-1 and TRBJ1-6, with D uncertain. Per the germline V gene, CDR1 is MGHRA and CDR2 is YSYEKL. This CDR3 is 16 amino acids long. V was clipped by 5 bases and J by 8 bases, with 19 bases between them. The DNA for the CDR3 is TGCGCCAGCAGCGTAAATCGTATGGGTTTTGATTCACCCCTCCACTTT. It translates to CASSVNRMGFDSPLHF.

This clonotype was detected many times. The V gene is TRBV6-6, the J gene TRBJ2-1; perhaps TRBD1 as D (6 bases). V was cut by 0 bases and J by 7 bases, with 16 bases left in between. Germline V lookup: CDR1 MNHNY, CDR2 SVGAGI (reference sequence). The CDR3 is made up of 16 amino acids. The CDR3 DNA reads TGTGCCAGCAGTTACTCGCAGCAGTTGAGGGGGAATGAGCAGTTCTTC. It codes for CASSYSQQLRGNEQFF.

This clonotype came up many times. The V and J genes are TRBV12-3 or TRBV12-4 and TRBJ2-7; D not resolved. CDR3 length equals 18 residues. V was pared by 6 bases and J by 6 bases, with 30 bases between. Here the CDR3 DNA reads TGTGCCAGCAGCCCGGCCCTTTTGGAGCCTTTAACGTTGCGCGAGCAGTACTTC. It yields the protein CASSPALLEPLTLREQYF.

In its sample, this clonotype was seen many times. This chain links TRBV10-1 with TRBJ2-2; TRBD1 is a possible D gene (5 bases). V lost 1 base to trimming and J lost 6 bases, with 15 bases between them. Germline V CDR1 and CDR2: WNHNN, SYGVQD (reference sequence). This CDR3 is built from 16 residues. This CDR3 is CASSELLNPGSGELFF. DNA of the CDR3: TGCGCCAGCAGTGAGTTATTAAATCCAGGGTCCGGGGAGCTGTTTTTT.

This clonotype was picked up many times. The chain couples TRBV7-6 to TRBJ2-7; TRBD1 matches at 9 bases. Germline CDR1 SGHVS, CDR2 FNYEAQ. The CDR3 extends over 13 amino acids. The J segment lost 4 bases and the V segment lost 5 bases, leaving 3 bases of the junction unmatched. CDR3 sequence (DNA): TGTGCCAGCAGCCCCGGGACAGGGTACGAGCAGTACTTC. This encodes CASSPGTGYEQYF.

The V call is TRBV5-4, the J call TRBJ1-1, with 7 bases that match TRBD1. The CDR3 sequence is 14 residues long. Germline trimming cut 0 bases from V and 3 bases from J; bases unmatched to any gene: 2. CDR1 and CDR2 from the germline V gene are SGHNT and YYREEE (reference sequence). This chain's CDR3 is CASSLEGAYTEAFF. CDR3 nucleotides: TGTGCCAGCAGCTTGGAGGGGGCGTACACTGAAGCTTTCTTT.

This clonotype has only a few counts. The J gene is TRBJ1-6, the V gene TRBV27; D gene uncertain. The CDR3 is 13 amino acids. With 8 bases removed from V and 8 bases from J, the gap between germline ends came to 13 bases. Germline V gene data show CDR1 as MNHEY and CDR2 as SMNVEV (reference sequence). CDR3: CASARSGDSPLHF. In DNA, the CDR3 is TGTGCCAGCGCAAGGAGTGGGGATTCACCCCTCCACTTT.

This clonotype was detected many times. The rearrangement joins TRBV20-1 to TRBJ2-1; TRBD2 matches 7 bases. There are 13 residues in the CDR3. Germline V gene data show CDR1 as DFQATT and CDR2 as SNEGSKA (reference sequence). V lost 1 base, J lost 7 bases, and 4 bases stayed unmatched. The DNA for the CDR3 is TGCAGTGCTAGAGGGTATAGCGGGAATGAGCAGTTCTTC. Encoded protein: CSARGYSGNEQFF.

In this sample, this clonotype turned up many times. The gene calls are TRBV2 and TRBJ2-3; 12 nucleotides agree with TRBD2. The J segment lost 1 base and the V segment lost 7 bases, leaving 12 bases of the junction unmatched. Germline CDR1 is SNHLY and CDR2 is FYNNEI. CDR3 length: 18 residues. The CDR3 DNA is TGTGCCAGCATGAGACTAGCGGGAGATGGGTGGGGCACAGATACGCAGTATTTT. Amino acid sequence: CASMRLAGDGWGTDTQYF.